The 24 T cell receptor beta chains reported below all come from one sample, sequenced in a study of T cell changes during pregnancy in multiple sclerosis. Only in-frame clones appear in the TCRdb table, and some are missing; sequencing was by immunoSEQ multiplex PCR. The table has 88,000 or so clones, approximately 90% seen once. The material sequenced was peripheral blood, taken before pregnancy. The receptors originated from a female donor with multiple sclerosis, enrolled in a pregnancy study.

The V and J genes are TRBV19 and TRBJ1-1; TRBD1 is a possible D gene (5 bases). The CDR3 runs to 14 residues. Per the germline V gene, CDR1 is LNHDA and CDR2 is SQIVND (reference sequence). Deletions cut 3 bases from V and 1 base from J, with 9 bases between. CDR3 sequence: CASSIDSENTEAFF. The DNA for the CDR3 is TGTGCCAGTAGTATCGACAGTGAGAACACTGAAGCTTTCTTT.

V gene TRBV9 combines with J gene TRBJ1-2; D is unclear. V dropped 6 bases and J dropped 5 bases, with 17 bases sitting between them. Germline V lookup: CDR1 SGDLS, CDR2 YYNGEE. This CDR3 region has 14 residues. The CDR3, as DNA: TGTGCCAGCACCTTGGGAGGAGTTCAGTATGGCTACACCTTC. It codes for CASTLGGVQYGYTF.

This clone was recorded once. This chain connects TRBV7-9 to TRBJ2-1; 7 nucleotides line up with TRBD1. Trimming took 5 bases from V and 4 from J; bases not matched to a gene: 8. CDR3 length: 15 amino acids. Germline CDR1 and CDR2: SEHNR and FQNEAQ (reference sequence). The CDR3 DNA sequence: TGTGCCAGCAGCGCGACAGGGCCCGGGTACAATGAGCAGTTCTTC. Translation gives CASSATGPGYNEQFF.

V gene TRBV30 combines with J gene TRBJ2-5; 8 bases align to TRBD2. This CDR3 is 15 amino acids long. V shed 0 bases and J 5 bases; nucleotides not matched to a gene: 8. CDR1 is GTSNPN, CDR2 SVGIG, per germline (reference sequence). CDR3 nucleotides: TGTGCCTGGAGTGTACACGGGGGGGTCCGGGAGACCCAGTACTTC. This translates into CAWSVHGGVRETQYF. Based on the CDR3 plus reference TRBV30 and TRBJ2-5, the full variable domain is SQTIHQWPATLVQPVGSPLSLECTVEGTSNPNLYWYRQAAGRGLQLLFYSVGIGQISSEVPQNLSASRPQDRQFILSSKKLLLSDSGFYLCAWSVHGGVRETQYFGPGTRLLVL.

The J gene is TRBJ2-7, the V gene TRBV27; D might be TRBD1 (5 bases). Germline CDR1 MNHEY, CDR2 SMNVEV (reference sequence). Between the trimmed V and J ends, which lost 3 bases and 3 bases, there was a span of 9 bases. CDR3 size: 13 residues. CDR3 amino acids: CASSFLGHYEQYF. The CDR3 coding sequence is TGTGCCAGCAGTTTTCTGGGGCACTACGAGCAGTACTTC.

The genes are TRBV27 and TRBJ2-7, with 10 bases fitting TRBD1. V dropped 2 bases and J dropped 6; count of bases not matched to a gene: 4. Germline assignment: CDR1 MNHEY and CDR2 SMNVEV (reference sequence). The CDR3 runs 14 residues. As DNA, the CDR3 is TGTGCCAGCAGTTTAGGGACAGGGGTGGGCGAGCAGTACTTC. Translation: CASSLGTGVGEQYF.

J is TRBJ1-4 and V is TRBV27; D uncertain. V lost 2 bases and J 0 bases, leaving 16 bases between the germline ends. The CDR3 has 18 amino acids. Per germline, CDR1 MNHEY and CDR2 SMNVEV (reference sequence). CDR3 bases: TGTGCCAGCAGTTTAACGGTGGCAGCGTCTGCAACTAATGAAAAACTGTTTTTT. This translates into CASSLTVAASATNEKLFF.

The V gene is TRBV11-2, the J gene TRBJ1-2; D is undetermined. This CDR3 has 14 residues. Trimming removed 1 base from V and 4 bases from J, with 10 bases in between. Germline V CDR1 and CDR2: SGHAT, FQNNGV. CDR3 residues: CASSLAQAPYGYTF. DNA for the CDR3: TGTGCCAGCAGCTTAGCTCAGGCCCCCTATGGCTACACCTTC.

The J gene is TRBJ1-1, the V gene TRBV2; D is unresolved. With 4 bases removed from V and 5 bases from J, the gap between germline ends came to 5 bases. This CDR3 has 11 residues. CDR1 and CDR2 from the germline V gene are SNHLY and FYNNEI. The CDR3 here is CASSVRTEAFF. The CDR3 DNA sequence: TGTGCCAGCAGTGTTCGTACTGAAGCTTTCTTT.

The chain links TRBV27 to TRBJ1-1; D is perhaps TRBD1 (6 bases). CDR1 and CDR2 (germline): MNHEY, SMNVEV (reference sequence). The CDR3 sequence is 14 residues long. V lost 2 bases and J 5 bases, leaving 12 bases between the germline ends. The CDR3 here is CASSLRAGVTEAFF. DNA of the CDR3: TGTGCCAGCAGTTTAAGGGCAGGGGTGACTGAAGCTTTCTTT.

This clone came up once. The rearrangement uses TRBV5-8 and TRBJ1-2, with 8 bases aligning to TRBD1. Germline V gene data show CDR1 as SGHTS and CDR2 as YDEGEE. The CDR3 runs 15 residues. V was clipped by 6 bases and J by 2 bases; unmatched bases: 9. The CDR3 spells CASNSVGQGNYGYTF. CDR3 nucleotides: TGTGCCAGCAACTCCGTAGGACAGGGAAACTATGGCTACACCTTC.

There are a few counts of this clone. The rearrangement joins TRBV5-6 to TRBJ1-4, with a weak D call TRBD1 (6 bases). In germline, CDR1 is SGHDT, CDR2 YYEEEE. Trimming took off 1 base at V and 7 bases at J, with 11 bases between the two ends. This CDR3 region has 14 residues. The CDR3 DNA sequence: TGTGCCAGCAGCTTGACAGGGAATGGTGAAAAACTGTTTTTT. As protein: CASSLTGNGEKLFF.

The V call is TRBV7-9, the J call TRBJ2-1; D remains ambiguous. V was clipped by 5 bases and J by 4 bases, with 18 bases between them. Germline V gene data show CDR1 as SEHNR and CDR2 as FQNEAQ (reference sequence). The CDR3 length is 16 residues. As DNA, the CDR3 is TGTGCCAGCAGCGCCCAGGTGGTTACAACATACAATGAGCAGTTCTTC. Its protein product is CASSAQVVTTYNEQFF.

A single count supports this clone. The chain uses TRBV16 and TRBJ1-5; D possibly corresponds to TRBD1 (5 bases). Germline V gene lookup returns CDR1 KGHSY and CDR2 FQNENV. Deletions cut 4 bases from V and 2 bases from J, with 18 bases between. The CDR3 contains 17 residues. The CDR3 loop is CASSLPGGTSGNQPQHF. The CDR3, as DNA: TGTGCCAGCAGCCTCCCCGGAGGGACTTCGGGCAATCAGCCCCAGCATTTT.

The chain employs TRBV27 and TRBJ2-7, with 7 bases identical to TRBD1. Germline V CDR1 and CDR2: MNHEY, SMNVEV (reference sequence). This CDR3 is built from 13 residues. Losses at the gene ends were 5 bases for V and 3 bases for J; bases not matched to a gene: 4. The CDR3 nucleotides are TGTGCCAGCAGTCCAGGGGACAGCTACGAGCAGTACTTC. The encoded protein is CASSPGDSYEQYF.

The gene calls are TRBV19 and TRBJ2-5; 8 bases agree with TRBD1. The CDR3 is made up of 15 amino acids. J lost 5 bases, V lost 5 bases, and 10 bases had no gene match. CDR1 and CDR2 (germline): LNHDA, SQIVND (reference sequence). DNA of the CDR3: TGTGCCAGTAGTCCCGCAGGGGGCCATATGGAGACCCAGTACTTC. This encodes CASSPAGGHMETQYF.

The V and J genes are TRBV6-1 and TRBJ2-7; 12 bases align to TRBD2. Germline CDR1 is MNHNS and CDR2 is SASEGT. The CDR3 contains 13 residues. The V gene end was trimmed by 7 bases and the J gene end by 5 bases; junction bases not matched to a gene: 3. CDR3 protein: CASTTSGGHEQYF. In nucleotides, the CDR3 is TGTGCCAGCACGACTAGCGGGGGTCACGAGCAGTACTTC.

The CDR3 here is CASSQLQGPGYTF. CDR3 nucleotides: TGTGCCAGCTCACAATTACAGGGGCCTGGCTACACCTTC. V gene TRBV18 combines with J gene TRBJ1-2; 7 positions agree with TRBD1. The CDR3 spans 13 residues. Germline CDR1 is KGHSH and CDR2 is LQKENI. J gave up 7 bases and V 4 bases, and 6 bases lay outside the gene matches. The variable domain in full, completed from reference TRBV18 and TRBJ1-2, reads NAGVMQNPRHLVRRRGQEARLRCSPMKGHSHVYWYRQLPEEGLKFMVYLQKENIIDESGMPKERFSAEFPKEGPSILRIQQVVRGDSAAYFCASSQLQGPGYTFGSGTRLTVV.

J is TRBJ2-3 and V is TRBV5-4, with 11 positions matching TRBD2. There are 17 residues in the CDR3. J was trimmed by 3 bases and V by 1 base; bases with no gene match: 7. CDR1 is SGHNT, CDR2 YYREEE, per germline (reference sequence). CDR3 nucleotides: TGTGCCAGCAGCTTGTTCTTAGCGGGGGGGCCAACAGATACGCAGTATTTT. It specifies CASSLFLAGGPTDTQYF.

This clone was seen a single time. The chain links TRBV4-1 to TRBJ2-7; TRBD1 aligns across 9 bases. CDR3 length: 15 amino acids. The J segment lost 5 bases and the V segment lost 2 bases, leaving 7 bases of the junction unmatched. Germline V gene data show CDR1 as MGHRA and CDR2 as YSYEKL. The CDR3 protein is CASSQFRDRVDEQYF. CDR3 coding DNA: TGCGCCAGCAGCCAATTCCGGGACAGGGTGGACGAGCAGTACTTC.

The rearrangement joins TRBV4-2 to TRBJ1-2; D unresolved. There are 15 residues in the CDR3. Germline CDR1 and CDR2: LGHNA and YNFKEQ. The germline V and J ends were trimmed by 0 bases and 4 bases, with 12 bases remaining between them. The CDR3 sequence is CASSQDWRETYGYTF. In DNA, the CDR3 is TGTGCCAGCAGCCAAGATTGGAGAGAAACCTATGGCTACACCTTC.

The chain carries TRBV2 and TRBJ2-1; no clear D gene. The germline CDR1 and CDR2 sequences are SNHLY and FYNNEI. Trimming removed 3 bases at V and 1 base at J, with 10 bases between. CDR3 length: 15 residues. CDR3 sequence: CASSEALVSYNEQFF. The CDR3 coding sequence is TGTGCCAGCAGTGAGGCCCTAGTGTCCTACAATGAGCAGTTCTTC.

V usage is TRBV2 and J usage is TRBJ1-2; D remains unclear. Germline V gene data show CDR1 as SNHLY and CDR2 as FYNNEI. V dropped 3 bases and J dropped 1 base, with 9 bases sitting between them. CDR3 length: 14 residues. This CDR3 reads CASSENSFNYGYTF. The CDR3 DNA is TGTGCCAGCAGTGAGAACAGCTTTAACTATGGCTACACCTTC.

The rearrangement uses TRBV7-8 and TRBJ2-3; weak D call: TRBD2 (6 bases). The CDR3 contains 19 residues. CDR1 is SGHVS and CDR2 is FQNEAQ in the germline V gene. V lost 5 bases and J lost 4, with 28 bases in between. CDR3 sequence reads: CASSPPWGLTKVVSDTQYF. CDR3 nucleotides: TGTGCCAGCAGCCCCCCCTGGGGACTTACCAAGGTCGTATCAGATACGCAGTATTTT.